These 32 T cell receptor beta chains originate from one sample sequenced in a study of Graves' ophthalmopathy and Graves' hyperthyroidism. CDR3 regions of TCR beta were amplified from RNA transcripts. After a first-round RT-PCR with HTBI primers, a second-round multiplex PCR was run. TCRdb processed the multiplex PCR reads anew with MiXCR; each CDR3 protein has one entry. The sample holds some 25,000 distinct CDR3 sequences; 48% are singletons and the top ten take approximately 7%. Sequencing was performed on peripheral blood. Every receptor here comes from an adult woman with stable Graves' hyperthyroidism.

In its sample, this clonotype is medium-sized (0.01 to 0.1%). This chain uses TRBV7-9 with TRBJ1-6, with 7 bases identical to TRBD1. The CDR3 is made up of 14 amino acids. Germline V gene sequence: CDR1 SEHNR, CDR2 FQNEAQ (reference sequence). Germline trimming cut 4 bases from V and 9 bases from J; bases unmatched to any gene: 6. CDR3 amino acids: CASSSGQTVSPLHF. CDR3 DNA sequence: TGTGCCAGCAGCTCGGGACAGACAGTTTCACCCCTCCACTTT.

For the CDR3, the DNA is TGCAGTGCTAGCACTAGCGGGACAGGATATGGCTACACCTTC. Encoded protein: CSASTSGTGYGYTF. V gene TRBV20-1 combines with J gene TRBJ1-2; 8 bases are shared with TRBD1. The length of the CDR3 is 14 residues. Germline CDR1 is DFQATT and CDR2 is SNEGSKA (reference sequence). V dropped 3 bases and J dropped 5; count of bases not matched to a gene: 8.

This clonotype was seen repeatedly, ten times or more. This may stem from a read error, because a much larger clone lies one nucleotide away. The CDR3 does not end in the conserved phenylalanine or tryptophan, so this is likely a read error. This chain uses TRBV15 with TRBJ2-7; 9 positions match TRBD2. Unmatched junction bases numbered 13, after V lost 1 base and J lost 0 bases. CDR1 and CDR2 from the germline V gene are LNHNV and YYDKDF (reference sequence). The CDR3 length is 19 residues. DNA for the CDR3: TGTGCCACCAGCAGAGGACAGGGTGGGCTAGCGGGGAGCTCCTACGAGCAGTACCTC. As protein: CATSRGQGGLAGSSYEQYL.

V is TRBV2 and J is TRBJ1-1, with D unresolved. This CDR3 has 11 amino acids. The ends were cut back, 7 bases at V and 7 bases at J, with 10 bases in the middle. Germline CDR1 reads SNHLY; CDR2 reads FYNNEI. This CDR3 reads CASKLLNEAFF. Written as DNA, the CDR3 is TGTGCCAGCAAGCTCTTGAATGAAGCTTTCTTT. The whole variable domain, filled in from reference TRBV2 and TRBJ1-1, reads EPEVTQTPSHQVTQMGQEVILRCVPISNHLYFYWYRQILGQKVEFLVSFYNNEISEKSEIFDDQFSVERPDGSNFTLKIRSTKLEDSAMYFCASKLLNEAFFGQGTRLTVV.

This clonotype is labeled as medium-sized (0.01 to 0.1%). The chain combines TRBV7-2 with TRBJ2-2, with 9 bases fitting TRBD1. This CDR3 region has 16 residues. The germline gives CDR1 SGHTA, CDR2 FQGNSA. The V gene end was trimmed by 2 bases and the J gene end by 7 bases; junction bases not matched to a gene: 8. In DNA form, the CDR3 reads TGTGCCAGCAGCTTACCCTGGGACAGGGTTGGCGGGGAGCTGTTTTTT. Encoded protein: CASSLPWDRVGGELFF.

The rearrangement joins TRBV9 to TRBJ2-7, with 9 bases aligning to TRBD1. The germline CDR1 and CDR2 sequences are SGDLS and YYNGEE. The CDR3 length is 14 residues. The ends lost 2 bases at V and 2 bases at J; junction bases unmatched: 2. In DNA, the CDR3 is TGTGCCAGCAGCGTGACAGGGGGTACCTACGAGCAGTACTTC. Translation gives CASSVTGGTYEQYF. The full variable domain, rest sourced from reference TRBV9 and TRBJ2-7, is DSGVTQTPKHLITATGQRVTLRCSPRSGDLSVYWYQQSLDQGLQFLIQYYNGEERAKGNILERFSAQQFPDLHSELNLSSLELGDSALYFCASSVTGGTYEQYFGPGTRLTVT.

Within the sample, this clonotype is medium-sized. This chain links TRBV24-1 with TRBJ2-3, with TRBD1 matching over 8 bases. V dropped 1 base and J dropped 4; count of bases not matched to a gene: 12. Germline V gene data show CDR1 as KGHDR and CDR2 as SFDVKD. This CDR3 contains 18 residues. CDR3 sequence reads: CATSDFSLTGGLADTQYF. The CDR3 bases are TGTGCCACCAGTGATTTTAGTCTTACAGGGGGTTTGGCAGATACGCAGTATTTT.

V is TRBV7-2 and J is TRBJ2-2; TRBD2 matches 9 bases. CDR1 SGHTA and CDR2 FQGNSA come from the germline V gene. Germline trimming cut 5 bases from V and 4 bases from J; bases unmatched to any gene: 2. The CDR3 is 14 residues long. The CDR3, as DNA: TGTGCCAGCAGCGCGACTAGCGGCACCGGGGAGCTGTTTTTT. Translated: CASSATSGTGELFF. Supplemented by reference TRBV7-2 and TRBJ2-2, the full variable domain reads GAGVSQSPSNKVTEKGKDVELRCDPISGHTALYWYRQSLGQGLEFLIYFQGNSAPDKSGLPSDRFSAERTGGSVSTLTIQRTQQEDSAVYLCASSATSGTGELFFGEGSRLTVL.

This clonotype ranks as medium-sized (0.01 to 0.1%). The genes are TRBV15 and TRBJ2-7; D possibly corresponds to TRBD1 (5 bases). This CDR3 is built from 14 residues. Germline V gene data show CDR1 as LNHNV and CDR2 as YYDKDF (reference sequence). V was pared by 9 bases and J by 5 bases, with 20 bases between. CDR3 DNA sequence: TGTGCCACTCGTCCGGAAGGGGCTACGGACGAGCAGTACTTC. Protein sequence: CATRPEGATDEQYF.

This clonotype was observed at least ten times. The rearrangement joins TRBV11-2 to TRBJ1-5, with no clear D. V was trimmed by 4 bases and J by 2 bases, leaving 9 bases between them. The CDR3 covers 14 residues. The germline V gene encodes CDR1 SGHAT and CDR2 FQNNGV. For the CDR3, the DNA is TGTGCCAGCAGCTCCTCTCCCGGCAATCAGCCCCAGCATTTT. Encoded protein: CASSSSPGNQPQHF.

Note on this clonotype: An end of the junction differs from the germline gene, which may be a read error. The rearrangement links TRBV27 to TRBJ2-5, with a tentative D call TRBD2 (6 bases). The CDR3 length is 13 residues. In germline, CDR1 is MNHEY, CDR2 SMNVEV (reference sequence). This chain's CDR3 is CASSRWEEETHYF. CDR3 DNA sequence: TGTGCCAGCAGTCGGTGGGAGGAAGAGACCCACTACTTC.

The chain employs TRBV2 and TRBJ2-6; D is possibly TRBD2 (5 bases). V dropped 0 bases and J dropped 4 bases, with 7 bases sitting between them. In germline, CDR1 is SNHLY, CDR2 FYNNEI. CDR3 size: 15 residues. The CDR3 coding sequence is TGTGCCAGCAGTGAAGCGCTAGCCGGGGCCAACGTCCTGACTTTC. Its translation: CASSEALAGANVLTF.

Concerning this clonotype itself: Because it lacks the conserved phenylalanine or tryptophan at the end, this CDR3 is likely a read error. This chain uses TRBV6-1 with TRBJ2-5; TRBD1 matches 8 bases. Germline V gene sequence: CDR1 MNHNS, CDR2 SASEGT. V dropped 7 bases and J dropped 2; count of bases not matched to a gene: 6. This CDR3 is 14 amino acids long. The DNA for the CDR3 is TGTGCCAGCACAGACAGGGGCAAGCAAGAGACCCAGTACCTC. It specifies CASTDRGKQETQYL.

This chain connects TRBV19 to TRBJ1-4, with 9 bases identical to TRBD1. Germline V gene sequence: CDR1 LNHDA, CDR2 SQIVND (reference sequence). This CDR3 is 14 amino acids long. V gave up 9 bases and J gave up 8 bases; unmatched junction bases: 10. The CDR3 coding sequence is TGTGCCAGCAGCTGGACAGGGGTGGAAGAAAAACTGTTTTTT. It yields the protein CASSWTGVEEKLFF.

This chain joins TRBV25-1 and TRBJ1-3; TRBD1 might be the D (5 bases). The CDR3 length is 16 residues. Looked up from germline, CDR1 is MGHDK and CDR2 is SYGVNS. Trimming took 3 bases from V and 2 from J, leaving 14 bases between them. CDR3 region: CASSDNPWGTGNTIYF. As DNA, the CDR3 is TGTGCCAGCAGTGATAACCCTTGGGGGACTGGAAACACCATATATTTT.

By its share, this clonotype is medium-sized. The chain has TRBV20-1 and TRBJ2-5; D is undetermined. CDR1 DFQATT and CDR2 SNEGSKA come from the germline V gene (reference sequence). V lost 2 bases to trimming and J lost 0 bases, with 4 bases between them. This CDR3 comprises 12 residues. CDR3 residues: CSARIDQETQYF. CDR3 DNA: TGCAGTGCTAGAATAGACCAAGAGACCCAGTACTTC.

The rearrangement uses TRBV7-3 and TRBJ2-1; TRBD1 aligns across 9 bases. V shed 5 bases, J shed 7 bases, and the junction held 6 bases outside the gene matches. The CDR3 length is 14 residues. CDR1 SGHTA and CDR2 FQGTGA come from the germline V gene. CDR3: CASSPGQGWNEQFF. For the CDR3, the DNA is TGTGCCAGCAGCCCCGGACAGGGGTGGAATGAGCAGTTCTTC.

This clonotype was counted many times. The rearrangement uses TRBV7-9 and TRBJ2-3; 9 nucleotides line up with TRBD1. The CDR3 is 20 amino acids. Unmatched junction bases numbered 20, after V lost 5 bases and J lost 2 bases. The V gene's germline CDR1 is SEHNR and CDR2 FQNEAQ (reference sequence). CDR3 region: CASSGARDRDHGRDTDTQYF. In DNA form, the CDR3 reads TGTGCCAGCAGCGGAGCCCGGGACAGGGATCATGGTAGGGACACAGATACGCAGTATTTT.

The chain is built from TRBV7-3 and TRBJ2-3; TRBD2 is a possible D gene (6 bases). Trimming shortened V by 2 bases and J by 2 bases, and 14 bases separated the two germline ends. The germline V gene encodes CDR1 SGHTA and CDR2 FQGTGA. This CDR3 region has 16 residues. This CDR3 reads CASSLGVRRDTDTQYF. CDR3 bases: TGTGCCAGCAGCTTAGGTGTACGGAGGGACACAGATACGCAGTATTTT.

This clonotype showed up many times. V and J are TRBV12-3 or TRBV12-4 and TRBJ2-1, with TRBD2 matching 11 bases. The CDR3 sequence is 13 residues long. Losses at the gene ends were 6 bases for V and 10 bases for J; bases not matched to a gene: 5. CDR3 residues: CASRPRLAGEQFF. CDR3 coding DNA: TGTGCCAGCAGACCGAGACTAGCGGGGGAGCAGTTCTTC.

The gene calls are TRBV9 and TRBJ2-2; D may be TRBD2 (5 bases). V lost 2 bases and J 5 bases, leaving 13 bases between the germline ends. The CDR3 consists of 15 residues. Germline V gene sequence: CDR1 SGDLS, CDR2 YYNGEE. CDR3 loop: CASSVRVGNTGELFF. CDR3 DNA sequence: TGTGCCAGCAGCGTGAGGGTAGGAAATACCGGGGAGCTGTTTTTT. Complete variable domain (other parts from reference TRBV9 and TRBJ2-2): DSGVTQTPKHLITATGQRVTLRCSPRSGDLSVYWYQQSLDQGLQFLIQYYNGEERAKGNILERFSAQQFPDLHSELNLSSLELGDSALYFCASSVRVGNTGELFFGEGSRLTVL.

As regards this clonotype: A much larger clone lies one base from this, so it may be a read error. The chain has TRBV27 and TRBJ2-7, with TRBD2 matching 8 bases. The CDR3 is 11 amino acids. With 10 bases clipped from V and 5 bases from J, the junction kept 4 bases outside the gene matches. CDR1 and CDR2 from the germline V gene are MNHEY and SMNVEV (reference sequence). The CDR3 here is CATREVDEQYF. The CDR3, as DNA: TGTGCCACGCGGGAGGTCGACGAGCAGTACTTC.

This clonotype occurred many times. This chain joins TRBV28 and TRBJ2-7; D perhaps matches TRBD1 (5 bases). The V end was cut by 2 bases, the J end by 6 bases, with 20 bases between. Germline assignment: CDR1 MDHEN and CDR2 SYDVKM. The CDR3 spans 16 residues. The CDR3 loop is CASSLGSSGVRGEQYF. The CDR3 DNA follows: TGTGCCAGCAGTTTAGGCAGTAGTGGGGTAAGGGGCGAGCAGTACTTC. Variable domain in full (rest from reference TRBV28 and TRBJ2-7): DVKVTQSSRYLVKRTGEKVFLECVQDMDHENMFWYRQDPGLGLRLIYFSYDVKMKEKGDIPEGYSVSREKKERFSLILESASTNQTSMYLCASSLGSSGVRGEQYFGPGTRLTVT.

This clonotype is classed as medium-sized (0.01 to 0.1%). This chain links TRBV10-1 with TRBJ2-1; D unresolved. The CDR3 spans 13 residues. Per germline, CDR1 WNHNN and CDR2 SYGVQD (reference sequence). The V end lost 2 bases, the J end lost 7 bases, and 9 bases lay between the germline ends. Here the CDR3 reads CASSEGLKNEQFF. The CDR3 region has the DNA TGCGCCAGCAGTGAGGGGCTAAAGAATGAGCAGTTCTTC.

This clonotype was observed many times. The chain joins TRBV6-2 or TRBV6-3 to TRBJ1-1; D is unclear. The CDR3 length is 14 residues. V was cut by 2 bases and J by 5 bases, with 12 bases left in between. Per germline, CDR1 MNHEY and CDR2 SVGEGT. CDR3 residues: CASSYMVPATEAFF. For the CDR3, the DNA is TGTGCCAGCAGTTACATGGTTCCAGCAACTGAAGCTTTCTTT.

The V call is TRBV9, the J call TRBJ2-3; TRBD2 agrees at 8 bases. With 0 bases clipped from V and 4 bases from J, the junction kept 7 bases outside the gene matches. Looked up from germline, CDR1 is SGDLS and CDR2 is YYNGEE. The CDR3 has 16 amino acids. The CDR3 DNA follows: TGTGCCAGCAGCGTAGTGGGTAGCGGGATGCCAGATACGCAGTATTTT. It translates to CASSVVGSGMPDTQYF.

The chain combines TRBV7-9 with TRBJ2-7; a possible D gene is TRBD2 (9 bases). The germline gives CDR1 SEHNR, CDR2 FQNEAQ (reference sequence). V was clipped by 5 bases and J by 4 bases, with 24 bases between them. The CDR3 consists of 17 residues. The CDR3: CASSQTRGREGSYEQYF. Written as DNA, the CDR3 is TGTGCCAGCAGCCAAACCAGGGGGCGGGAGGGCAGTTACGAGCAGTACTTC.

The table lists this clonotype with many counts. The CDR3 region is CASSVGQNYEQYF. DNA for the CDR3: TGTGCCAGCAGTGTGGGACAGAACTACGAGCAGTACTTC. The V call is TRBV27, the J call TRBJ2-7; 7 nucleotides align to TRBD1. Germline assignment: CDR1 MNHEY and CDR2 SMNVEV (reference sequence). This CDR3 region has 13 residues. V dropped 5 bases and J dropped 3; count of bases not matched to a gene: 4.

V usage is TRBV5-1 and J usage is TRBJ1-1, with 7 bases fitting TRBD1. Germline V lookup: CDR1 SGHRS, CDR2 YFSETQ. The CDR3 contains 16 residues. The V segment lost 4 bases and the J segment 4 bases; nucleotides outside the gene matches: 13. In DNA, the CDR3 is TGCGCCAGCAGCGAAGGAACAGGGGTTGGGCGCACTGAAGCTTTCTTT. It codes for CASSEGTGVGRTEAFF.

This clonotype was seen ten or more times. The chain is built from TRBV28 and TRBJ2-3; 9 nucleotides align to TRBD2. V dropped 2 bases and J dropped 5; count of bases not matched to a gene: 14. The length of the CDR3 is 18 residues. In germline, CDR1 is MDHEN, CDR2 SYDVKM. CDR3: CASSLARTSEKRGDTQYF. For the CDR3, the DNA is TGTGCCAGCAGTTTAGCGCGGACTAGCGAAAAGAGGGGAGATACGCAGTATTTT.

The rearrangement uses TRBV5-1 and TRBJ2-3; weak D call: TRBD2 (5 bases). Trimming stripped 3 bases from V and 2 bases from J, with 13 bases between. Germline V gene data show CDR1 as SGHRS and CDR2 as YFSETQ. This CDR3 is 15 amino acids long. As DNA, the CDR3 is TGCGCCAGCAGCTACGTGGGAGTTAACACAGATACGCAGTATTTT. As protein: CASSYVGVNTDTQYF. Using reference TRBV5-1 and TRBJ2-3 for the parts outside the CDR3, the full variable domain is KAGVTQTPRYLIKTRGQQVTLSCSPISGHRSVSWYQQTPGQGLQFLFEYFSETQRNKGNFPGRFSGRQFSNSRSEMNVSTLELGDSALYLCASSYVGVNTDTQYFGPGTRLTVL.

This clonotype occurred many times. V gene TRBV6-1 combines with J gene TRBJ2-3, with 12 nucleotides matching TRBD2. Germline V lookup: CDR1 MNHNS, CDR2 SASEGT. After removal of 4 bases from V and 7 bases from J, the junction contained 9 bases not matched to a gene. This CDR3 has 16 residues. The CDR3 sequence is CASSGYLAGGTYTQYF. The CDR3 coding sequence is TGTGCCAGCAGTGGATACCTAGCGGGAGGGACCTATACGCAGTATTTT.